This TCR beta chain appears in the sequencing data of a study of cytomegalovirus exposure and HLA in healthy donors. On the study more broadly: Among the 398 genotyped donors, 70% to 85% were placed in the Caucasian-associated ancestry cluster.

Healthy people donating bone marrow made up the donors. CDR3 length equals 16 residues. Germline lookup yields CDR1 SGHTA and CDR2 FQGNSA. V shed 1 base and J shed 4 bases, with 13 bases lying between them. The PCR used 60 Vbeta and 13 Jbeta primers. Profiled with immunoSEQ multiplex PCR; TCRdb holds only in-frame clones, not every one. The data hold over 250,000 clones, with 80% to 90% observed a single time. The V gene is TRBV7-2, the J gene TRBJ2-2; maybe TRBD2 (6 bases). The clonotype originates from a man in his forties in good health and CMV-seropositive. Sequenced input: PBMCs. The CDR3 region has the DNA TGTGCCAGCAGCTTAGTTTCCGGGAGCGGCACCGGGGAGCTGTTTTTT. This codes for CASSLVSGSGTGELFF.